The clone carrying this T cell receptor beta chain was observed a few times. This sample was taken from a study of human T cells and chemical hapten exposure. Study-wide context: An area of 2 cm by approximately 2 cm on upper inner arm skin received 2% DPC for sensitization.

MiXCR, applied by TCRdb to the RACE reads, yields one record per CDR3 protein. The table records around 300,000 distinct CDR3 sequences, about 7% of them present only once. Time point indicated: patch test 1, 2 weeks after DPC sensitization. This sample's treatment: therapeutic diphenylcyclopropenone sensitization with weekly scalp DPC. Total RNA was extracted from unfractionated whole blood. V was clipped by 5 bases and J by 3 bases, with 10 bases between them. The CDR3 totals 12 residues. Germline loops: CDR1 DFQATT, CDR2 SNEGSKA (reference sequence). The sequence derives from a woman aged 18-30 years with alopecia areata. Some clones in this sample may be carry-over from other donors' samples. Sequences were derived from whole blood, sampled in connection with sensitization to the hapten diphenylcyclopropenone (DPC). J is TRBJ1-2 and V is TRBV20-1, with D uncertain. The CDR3 coding sequence is TGCAGTGCTGTGGACGGATACTATGGCTACACCTTC. Translated, it gives CSAVDGYYGYTF.